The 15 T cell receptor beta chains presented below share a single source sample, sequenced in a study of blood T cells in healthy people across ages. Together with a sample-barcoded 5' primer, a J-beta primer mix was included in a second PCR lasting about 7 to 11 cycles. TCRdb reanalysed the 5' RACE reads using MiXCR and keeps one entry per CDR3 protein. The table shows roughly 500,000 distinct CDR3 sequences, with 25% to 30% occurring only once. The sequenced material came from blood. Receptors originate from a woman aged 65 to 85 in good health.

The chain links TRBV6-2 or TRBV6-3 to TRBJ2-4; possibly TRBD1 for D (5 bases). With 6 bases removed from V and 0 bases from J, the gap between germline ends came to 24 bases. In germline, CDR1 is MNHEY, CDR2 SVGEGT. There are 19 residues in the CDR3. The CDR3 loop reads CASSNPVTVTPLAKNIQYF. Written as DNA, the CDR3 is TGTGCCAGCAGCAACCCGGTGACAGTGACCCCATTAGCCAAAAACATTCAGTACTTC.

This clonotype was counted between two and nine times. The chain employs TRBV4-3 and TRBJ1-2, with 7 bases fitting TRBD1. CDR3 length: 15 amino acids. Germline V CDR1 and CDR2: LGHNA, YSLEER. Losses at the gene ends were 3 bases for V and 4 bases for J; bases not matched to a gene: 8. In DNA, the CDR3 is TGCGCCAGCAGCCAGCGACAGGGAGTGACCTATGGCTACACCTTC. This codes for CASSQRQGVTYGYTF.

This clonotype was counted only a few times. For the CDR3, the DNA is TGTGCCAGCTCACCACTTAGGGGTGAGCAGTTCTTC. Translation: CASSPLRGEQFF. The chain links TRBV18 to TRBJ2-1; TRBD1 might be the D (5 bases). Germline V gene lookup returns CDR1 KGHSH and CDR2 LQKENI. The CDR3 extends over 12 amino acids. V dropped 1 base and J dropped 9 bases, with 7 bases sitting between them.

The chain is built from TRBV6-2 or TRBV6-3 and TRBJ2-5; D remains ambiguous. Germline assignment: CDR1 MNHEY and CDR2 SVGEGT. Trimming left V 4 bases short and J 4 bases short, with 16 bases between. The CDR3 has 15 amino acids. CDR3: CASSFRTRWIETQYF. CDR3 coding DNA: TGTGCCAGCAGTTTCCGGACCCGCTGGATAGAGACCCAGTACTTC.

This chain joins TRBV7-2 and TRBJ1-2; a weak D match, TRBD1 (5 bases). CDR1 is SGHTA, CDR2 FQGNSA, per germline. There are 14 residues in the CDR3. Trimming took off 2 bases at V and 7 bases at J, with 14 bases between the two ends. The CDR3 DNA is TGTGCCAGCAGCTTATATGCAGGGAGTGGTGGCTACACCTTC. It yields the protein CASSLYAGSGGYTF.

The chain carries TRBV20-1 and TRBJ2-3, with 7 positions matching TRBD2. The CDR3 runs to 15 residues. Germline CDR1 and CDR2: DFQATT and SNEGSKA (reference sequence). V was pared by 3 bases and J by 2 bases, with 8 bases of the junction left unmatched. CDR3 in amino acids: CSARGGAGSTDTQYF. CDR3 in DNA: TGCAGTGCTAGGGGAGGAGCGGGGTCCACAGATACGCAGTATTTT.

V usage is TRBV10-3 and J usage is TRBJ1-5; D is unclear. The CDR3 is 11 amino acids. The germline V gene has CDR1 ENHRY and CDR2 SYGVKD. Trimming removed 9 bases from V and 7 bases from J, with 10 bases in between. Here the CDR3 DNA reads TGTGCCATAATAGAAGGGCAGCCCCAGCATTTT. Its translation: CAIIEGQPQHF.

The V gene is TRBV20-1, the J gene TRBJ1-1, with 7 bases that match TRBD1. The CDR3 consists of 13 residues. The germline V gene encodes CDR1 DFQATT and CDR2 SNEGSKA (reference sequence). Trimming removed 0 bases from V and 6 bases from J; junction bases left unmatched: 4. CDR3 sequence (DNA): TGCAGTGCTAGAGACAGGGGGGTTCCTGAAGCTTTCTTT. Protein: CSARDRGVPEAFF.

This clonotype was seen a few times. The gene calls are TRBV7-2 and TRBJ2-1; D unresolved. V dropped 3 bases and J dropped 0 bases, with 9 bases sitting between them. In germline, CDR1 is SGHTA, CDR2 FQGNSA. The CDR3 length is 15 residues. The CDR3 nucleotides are TGTGCCAGCAGCTTTTTCCCGAGCTCCTACAATGAGCAGTTCTTC. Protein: CASSFFPSSYNEQFF.

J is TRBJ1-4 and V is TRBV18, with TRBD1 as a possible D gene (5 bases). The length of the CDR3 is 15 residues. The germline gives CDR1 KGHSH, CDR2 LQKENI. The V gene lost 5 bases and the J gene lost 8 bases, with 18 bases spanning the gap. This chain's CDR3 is CASSFDRGRGEKLFF. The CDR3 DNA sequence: TGTGCCAGCTCATTCGACAGAGGGCGAGGGGAAAAACTGTTTTTT.

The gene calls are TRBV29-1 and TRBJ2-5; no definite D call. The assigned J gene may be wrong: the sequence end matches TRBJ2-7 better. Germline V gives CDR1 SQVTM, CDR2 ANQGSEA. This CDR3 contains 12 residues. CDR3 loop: CSVALGVYEQYF. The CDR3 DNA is TGCAGCGTCGCCCTAGGAGTCTACGAGCAGTACTTC.

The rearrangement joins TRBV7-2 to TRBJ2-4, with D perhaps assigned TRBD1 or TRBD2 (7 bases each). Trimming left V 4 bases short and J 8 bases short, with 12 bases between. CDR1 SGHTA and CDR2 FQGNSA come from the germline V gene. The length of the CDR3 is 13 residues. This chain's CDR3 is CASSSAGGDIQYF. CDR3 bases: TGTGCCAGCAGCTCAGCAGGGGGGGACATTCAGTACTTC.

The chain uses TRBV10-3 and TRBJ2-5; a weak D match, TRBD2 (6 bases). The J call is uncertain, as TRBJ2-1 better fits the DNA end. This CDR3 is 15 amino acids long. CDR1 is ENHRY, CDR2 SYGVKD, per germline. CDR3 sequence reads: CAISGGDLGTGEQFF. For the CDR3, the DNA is TGTGCCATCAGTGGGGGGGATCTAGGAACCGGTGAGCAGTTCTTC.

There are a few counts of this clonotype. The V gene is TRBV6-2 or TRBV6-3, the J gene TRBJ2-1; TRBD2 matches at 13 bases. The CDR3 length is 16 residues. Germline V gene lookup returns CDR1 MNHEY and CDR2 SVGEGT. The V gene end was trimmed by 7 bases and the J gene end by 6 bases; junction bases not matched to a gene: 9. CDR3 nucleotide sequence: TGTGCCAGCACCGACGGACTAGCGGGGGCAGGCAATGAGCAGTTCTTC. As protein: CASTDGLAGAGNEQFF.

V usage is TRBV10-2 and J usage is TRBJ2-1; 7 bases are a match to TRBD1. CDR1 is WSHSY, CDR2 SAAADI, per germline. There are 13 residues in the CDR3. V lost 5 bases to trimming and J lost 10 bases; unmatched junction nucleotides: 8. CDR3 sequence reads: CASSTGARGEQFF. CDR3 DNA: TGCGCCAGCAGTACAGGGGCCCGAGGCGAGCAGTTCTTC.